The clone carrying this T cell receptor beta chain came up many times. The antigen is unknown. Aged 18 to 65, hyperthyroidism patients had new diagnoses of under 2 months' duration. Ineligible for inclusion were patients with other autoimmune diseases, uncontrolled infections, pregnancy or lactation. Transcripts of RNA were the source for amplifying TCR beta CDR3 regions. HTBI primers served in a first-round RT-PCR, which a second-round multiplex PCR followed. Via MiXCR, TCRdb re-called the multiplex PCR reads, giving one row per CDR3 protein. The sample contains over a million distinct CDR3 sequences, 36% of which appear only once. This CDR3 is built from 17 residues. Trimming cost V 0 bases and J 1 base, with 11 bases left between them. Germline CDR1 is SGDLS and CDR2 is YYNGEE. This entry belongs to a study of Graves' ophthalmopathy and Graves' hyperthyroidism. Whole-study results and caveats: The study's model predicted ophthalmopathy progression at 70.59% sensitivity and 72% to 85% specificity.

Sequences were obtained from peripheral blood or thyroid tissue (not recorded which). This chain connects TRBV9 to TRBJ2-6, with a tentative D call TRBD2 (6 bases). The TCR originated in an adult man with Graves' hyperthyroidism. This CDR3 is CASSVGGGWSGANVLTF. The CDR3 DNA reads TGTGCCAGCAGCGTAGGCGGAGGGTGGTCTGGGGCCAACGTCCTGACTTTC.